This T cell receptor beta chain was found in a study of T cells in Graves' hyperthyroidism and ophthalmopathy. Amplification targeted TCR beta CDR3 regions from RNA transcripts. During a first-round RT-PCR of the TCR CDR3, the HTBI primer set was used. MiXCR, applied by TCRdb to the multiplex PCR reads, yields one record per CDR3 protein. Of roughly 840,000 distinct CDR3 sequences in the sample, 35% to 40% were seen once. The ends were cut back, 8 bases at V and 5 bases at J, with 9 bases in the middle. The CDR3 sequence is 11 residues long. General observations from the study: Clonotypes that were expanded in thyroid above 0.001 mostly appeared in blood too.

The sample holds a few counts of this clonotype. Its antigen is undetermined. This TCR was sampled from a man aged 18 to 29 with Graves' hyperthyroidism. Material for sequencing was blood. The chain couples TRBV12-3 or TRBV12-4 to TRBJ1-2; D not certain. The CDR3 protein is CASLKLYGYTF. In DNA, the CDR3 is TGTGCCAGCCTAAAACTGTATGGCTACACCTTC.